What follows are 3 T cell receptor beta chains derived from one specimen sequenced in a study of cytomegalovirus exposure and HLA in healthy donors. PCR involved 60 Vbeta and 13 Jbeta primers. The data were produced by immunoSEQ multiplex PCR, yet TCRdb's version contains in-frame clones alone and is incomplete. The repertoire table contains roughly 150,000 clones. The sample was PBMCs. The receptors come from a woman aged 50 to 60 in good health and CMV-seronegative.

The rearrangement links TRBV25-1 to TRBJ2-7; no firm D call. CDR3 size: 16 residues. Trimming left V 9 bases short and J 2 bases short, with 23 bases between. Looked up from germline, CDR1 is MGHDK and CDR2 is SYGVNS. CDR3 nucleotide sequence: TGTGCCAGATCGGGTACTCGCGGTACATTGCCCTACGAGCAGTACTTC. Its translation is CARSGTRGTLPYEQYF.

The J gene is TRBJ1-2, the V gene TRBV9; D may be TRBD1 (5 bases). There are 12 residues in the CDR3. V was cut by 0 bases and J by 12 bases, with 12 bases left in between. Germline V gene lookup returns CDR1 SGDLS and CDR2 YYNGEE. This CDR3 is CASSVDGSGHTF. The DNA of the CDR3 is TGTGCCAGCAGCGTAGACGGGTCAGGGCACACCTTC.

The V and J genes are TRBV7-2 and TRBJ1-6; D call uncertain. The V gene lost 1 base and the J gene lost 0 bases, with 10 bases spanning the gap. CDR3 length equals 17 residues. CDR1 is SGHTA, CDR2 FQGNSA, per germline. The CDR3 DNA reads as TGTGCCAGCAGCTTAGGCAGTTTCAGCTCCTATAATTCACCCCTCCACTTT. Translating gives CASSLGSFSSYNSPLHF.